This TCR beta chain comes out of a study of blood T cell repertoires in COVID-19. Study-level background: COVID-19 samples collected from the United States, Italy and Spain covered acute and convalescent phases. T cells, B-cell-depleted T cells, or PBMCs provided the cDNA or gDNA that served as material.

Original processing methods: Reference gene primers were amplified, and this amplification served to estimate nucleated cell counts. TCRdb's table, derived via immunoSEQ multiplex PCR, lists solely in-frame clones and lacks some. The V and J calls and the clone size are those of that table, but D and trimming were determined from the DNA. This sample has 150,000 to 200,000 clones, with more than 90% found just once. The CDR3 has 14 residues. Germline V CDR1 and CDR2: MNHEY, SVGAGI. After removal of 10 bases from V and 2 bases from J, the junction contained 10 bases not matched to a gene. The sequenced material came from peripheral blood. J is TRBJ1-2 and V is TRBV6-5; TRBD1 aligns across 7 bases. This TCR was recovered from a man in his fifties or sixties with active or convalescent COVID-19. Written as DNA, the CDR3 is TGTGCCACCCACCCCTCGACAGGGAACTATGGCTACACCTTC. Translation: CATHPSTGNYGYTF.